This T cell receptor beta chain emerged from a study of long-term antiretroviral therapy in people with HIV. Every participant gave one or more pre-ART and two or more post-ART PBMC samples. Every participant with HIV received treatment in the United States. Cryopreserved PBMC numbered about 1-10 million per sample before DNA extraction. Survey-level immunoSEQ v3.0 assays were run. Clones were sequenced by immunoSEQ multiplex PCR, and TCRdb holds only the in-frame ones, with some missing. Of roughly 16,000 clones detected, around 81% appear once; the ten largest clones hold approximately 9%. As regards this clone: The antigen is unknown.

V dropped 1 base and J dropped 5 bases, with 12 bases sitting between them. Germline V gene sequence: CDR1 LNHDA, CDR2 SQIVND (reference sequence). This CDR3 has 14 residues. Study findings and constraints: HIV repertoires showed narrower CDR3 length ranges than controls.

V usage is TRBV19 and J usage is TRBJ2-7; the D gene could be TRBD1 or TRBD2 (6 bases each). The sequences come from unsorted PBMCs, collected 0.3 years before starting antiretroviral therapy. This clonotype was sampled from a man between 45 and 60 years old with HIV. CDR3 sequence reads: CASSIVKGGDEQYF. For the CDR3, the DNA is TGTGCCAGTAGTATAGTAAAGGGGGGCGACGAGCAGTACTTC. The whole variable domain, remainder taken from reference TRBV19 and TRBJ2-7, is DGGITQSPKYLFRKEGQNVTLSCEQNLNHDAMYWYRQDPGQGLRLIYYSQIVNDFQKGDIAEGYSVSREKKESFPLTVTSAQKNPTAFYLCASSIVKGGDEQYFGPGTRLTVT.